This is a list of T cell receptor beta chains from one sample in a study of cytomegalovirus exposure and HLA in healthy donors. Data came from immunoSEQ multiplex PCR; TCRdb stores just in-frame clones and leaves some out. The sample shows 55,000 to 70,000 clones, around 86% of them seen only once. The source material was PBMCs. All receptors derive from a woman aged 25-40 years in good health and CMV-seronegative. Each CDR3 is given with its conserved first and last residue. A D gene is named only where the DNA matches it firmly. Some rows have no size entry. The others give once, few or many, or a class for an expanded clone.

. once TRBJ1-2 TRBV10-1 CASSDGLFGYTF TGCGCCAGCAGTGATGGTCTATTTGGCTACACCTTC
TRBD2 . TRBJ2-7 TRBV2 CASSGYGTSGRDYEQYF TGTGCCAGCAGTGGATACGGGACTAGCGGGAGGGACTACGAGCAGTACTTC
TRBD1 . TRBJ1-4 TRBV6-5 CASSRDRGSEKLFF TGTGCCAGCAGTCGGGACAGGGGAAGCGAAAAACTGTTTTTT
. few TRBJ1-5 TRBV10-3 CAISAAWEQPQHF TGTGCCATCAGTGCGGCTTGGGAGCAGCCCCAGCATTTT
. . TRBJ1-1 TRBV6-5 CASSYSREFVRRGAFF TGTGCCAGCAGTTACTCCCGGGAATTCGTCCGCCGGGGGGCTTTCTTT
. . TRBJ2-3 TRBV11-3 CASSLEGRPTDTQYF TGTGCCAGCAGCTTAGAGGGCCGTCCTACAGATACGCAGTATTTT
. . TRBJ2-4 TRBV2 CASSEVRSLQYF TGTGCCAGCAGTGAAGTCCGGAGCCTTCAGTACTTC
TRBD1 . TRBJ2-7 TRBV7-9 CASSALRGSIYEQYF TGTGCCAGCAGCGCCCTCAGGGGGTCAATCTACGAGCAGTACTTC
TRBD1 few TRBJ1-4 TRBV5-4 CASSLVGQGIREKLFF TGTGCCAGCAGCTTGGTTGGACAGGGGATCAGAGAAAAACTGTTTTTT
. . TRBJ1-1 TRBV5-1 CASSPYRALNTEAFF TGCGCCAGCAGCCCATACAGGGCTTTGAACACTGAAGCTTTCTTT
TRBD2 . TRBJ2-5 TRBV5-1 CASSWGLAGAETQYF TGCGCCAGCAGCTGGGGACTAGCGGGAGCAGAGACCCAGTACTTC
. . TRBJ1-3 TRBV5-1 CASSLSEVGNTIYF TGCGCCAGCAGCTTGTCGGAGGTGGGAAACACCATATATTTT
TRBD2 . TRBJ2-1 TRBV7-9 CASSFLRLAGASFHEQFF TGTGCCAGCAGCTTTTTAAGGTTGGCGGGAGCAAGTTTCCATGAGCAGTTCTTC
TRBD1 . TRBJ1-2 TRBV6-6 CASREQGLKYGYTF TGTGCCAGCAGAGAACAGGGGTTAAAGTATGGCTACACCTTC
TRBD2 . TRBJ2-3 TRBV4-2 CASSSLLAGDADTQYF TGTGCCAGCAGCTCACTACTAGCGGGAGACGCAGATACGCAGTATTTT
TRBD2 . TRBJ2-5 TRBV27 CATRDFDAGGLKTQYF TGTGCCACCAGGGACTTTGACGCGGGAGGCCTCAAGACCCAGTACTTC
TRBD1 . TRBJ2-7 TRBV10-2 CASSRTGRGEQYF TGCGCCAGCAGTCGGACAGGACGGGGCGAGCAGTACTTC
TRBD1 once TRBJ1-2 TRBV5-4 CASSLRGTGVGGYTF TGTGCCAGCAGCTTGAGGGGTACAGGGGTGGGCGGCTACACCTTC
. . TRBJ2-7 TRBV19 CASSIPDTYEQYF TGTGCCAGTAGTATACCGGACACCTACGAGCAGTACTTC
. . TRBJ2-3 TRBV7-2 CASSPAPQGTSTDTQYF TGTGCCAGCAGCCCCGCCCCCCAGGGCACTAGCACAGATACGCAGTATTTT
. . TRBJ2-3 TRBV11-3 CASSLETGLTQYF TGTGCCAGCAGCTTAGAAACAGGGCTTACGCAGTATTTT
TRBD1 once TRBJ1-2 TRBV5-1 CASSWGTGDGYTF TGCGCCAGCAGCTGGGGGACAGGGGATGGCTACACCTTC
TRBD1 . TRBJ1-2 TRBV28 CASSLPGGAIYGYTF TGTGCCAGCAGTTTGCCAGGGGGCGCTATTTATGGCTACACCTTC
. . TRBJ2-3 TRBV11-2 CASSLDAKSTDTQYF TGTGCCAGCAGCTTAGATGCGAAGTCCACAGATACGCAGTATTTT
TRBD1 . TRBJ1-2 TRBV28 CASSWGQELYGYTF TGTGCCAGCAGTTGGGGACAGGAGCTCTATGGCTACACCTTC
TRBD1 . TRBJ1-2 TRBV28 CASSPDRQGATYGYTF TGTGCCAGCAGTCCAGACCGACAGGGGGCTACGTATGGCTACACCTTC
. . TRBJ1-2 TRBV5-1 CASSLDTGNGYTF TGCGCCAGCAGCTTGGACACAGGGAATGGCTACACCTTC
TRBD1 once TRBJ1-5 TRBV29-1 CSARTGGDQPQHF TGCAGCGCCCGGACAGGGGGGGATCAGCCCCAGCATTTT
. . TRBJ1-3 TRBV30 CAWSVPRVSGNTIYF TGTGCCTGGAGCGTCCCCCGTGTTTCTGGAAACACCATATATTTT
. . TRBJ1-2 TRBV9 CASSVAGAGYGYTF TGTGCCAGCAGCGTAGCAGGGGCGGGCTATGGCTACACCTTC
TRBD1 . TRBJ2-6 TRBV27 CASSSTGASLNVLTF TGTGCCAGCAGTTCGACAGGGGCTTCCCTTAACGTCCTGACTTTC
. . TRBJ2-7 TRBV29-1 CSVVAEPFYEQYF TGCAGCGTGGTAGCGGAGCCCTTCTACGAGCAGTACTTC
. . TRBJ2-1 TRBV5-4 CASSPGGLAGLNEQFF TGTGCCAGCAGCCCAGGGGGTCTAGCGGGCCTCAATGAGCAGTTCTTC
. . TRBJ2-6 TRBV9 CASSVGGSGANVLTF TGTGCCAGCAGCGTAGGCGGTTCTGGGGCCAACGTCCTGACTTTC
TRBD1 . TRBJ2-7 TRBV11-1 CASSFNRDRAYEQYF TGTGCCAGCAGCTTTAACCGGGACAGGGCCTACGAGCAGTACTTC
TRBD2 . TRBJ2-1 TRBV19 CASQGKWAGGPREQFF TGTGCCAGCCAGGGGAAATGGGCGGGAGGGCCAAGAGAGCAGTTCTTC
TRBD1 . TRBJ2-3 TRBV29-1 CSVGQGRTDTQYF TGCAGCGTGGGACAGGGAAGGACAGATACGCAGTATTTT
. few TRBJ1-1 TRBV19 CASTTIGGGNTEAFF TGTGCCAGTACCACCATCGGTGGGGGCAACACTGAAGCTTTCTTT
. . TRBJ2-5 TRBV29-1 CSVVSIDVEETQYF TGCAGCGTCGTCTCAATAGATGTGGAAGAGACCCAGTACTTC
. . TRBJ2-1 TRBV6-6 CASSYSGRSQFF TGTGCCAGCAGTTACTCTGGGAGGTCGCAGTTCTTC
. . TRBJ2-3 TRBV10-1 CASSVQGGGLRRSATDTQYF TGCGCCAGCAGTGTTCAGGGGGGCGGGCTGAGGCGATCCGCAACAGATACGCAGTATTTT
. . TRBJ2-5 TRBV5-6 CASSPGSVGTQYF TGTGCCAGCTCACCGGGTAGCGTGGGGACCCAGTACTTC
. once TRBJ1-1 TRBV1 CTSSQRNSEAFF TGCACCAGCAGCCAGAGGAATTCTGAAGCTTTCTTT
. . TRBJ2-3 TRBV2 CASKFAGNTDTQYF TGTGCCAGCAAATTCGCAGGGAACACAGATACGCAGTATTTT
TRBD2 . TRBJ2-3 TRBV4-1 CASSQDPAGPTDTQYF TGCGCCAGCAGCCAAGATCCAGCGGGACCCACAGATACGCAGTATTTT
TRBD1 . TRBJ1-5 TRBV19 CASSPGQGVSQPQHF TGTGCCAGTAGTCCGGGACAGGGGGTTAGTCAGCCCCAGCATTTT
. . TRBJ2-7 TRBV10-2 CASSELGSGYEQYF TGCGCCAGCAGTGAGCTCGGTAGCGGATACGAGCAGTACTTC
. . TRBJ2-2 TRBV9 CASSVGLGYLGGGGTGELFF TGTGCCAGCAGCGTAGGACTAGGATACCTAGGGGGGGGCGGCACCGGGGAGCTGTTTTTT
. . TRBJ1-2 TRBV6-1 CASTRGDYGYTF TGTGCCAGCACCAGAGGAGACTATGGCTACACCTTC